Shown below are 13 T cell receptor beta chains from a single sample sequenced in a study of lymphopenia after photon versus proton radiotherapy. Assay: immunoSEQ multiplex PCR; the TCRdb copy retains only in-frame clones and omits some. The sample has 20,000 to 30,000 clones, over 65% seen once. This sample comprised peripheral blood, obtained from a patient treated with photon-based radiotherapy. The receptors derive from a man aged 35 to 55 with gastric cancer.

The V call is TRBV5-8, the J call TRBJ2-2; 7 bases line up with TRBD1. The germline V gene encodes CDR1 SGHTS and CDR2 YDEGEE. The CDR3 contains 15 residues. V shed 9 bases, J shed 2 bases, and the junction held 10 bases outside the gene matches. Here the CDR3 reads CATLLDRDNTGELFF. The CDR3, as DNA: TGTGCCACCTTACTCGACAGGGATAACACCGGGGAGCTGTTTTTT.

This CDR3 reads CASSQGWGQFF. The CDR3, as DNA: TGTGCCAGCAGCCAAGGATGGGGGCAGTTCTTC. The chain uses TRBV4-2 and TRBJ2-1; D not certain. V dropped 1 base and J dropped 12 bases, with 7 bases sitting between them. There are 11 residues in the CDR3. Germline-derived CDR1 and CDR2 are LGHNA and YNFKEQ.

The gene calls are TRBV18 and TRBJ2-4, with 9 bases aligning to TRBD1. From germline, CDR1 is KGHSH and CDR2 LQKENI. With V trimmed by 3 bases and J by 8 bases, 5 bases remained unmatched. This CDR3 region has 14 residues. The CDR3 sequence is CASSPGTGKDIQYF. CDR3 sequence (DNA): TGTGCCAGCTCACCCGGGACAGGGAAGGACATTCAGTACTTC.

The chain carries TRBV11-3 and TRBJ2-1; a possible D gene is TRBD2 (6 bases). V was clipped by 5 bases and J by 4 bases, with 15 bases between them. Per germline, CDR1 SGHNT and CDR2 YENEEA. The length of the CDR3 is 15 residues. CDR3 amino acids: CASSPLIAEYNEQFF. CDR3 DNA: TGTGCCAGCAGCCCTCTTATAGCGGAGTACAATGAGCAGTTCTTC.

V gene TRBV7-9 combines with J gene TRBJ1-2; no clear D. The length of the CDR3 is 14 residues. Germline V gene data show CDR1 as SEHNR and CDR2 as FQNEAQ (reference sequence). Trimming removed 5 bases at V and 4 bases at J, with 14 bases between. DNA for the CDR3: TGTGCCAGCAGCCCTAATCAGCGGGGCTATGGCTACACCTTC. Residues: CASSPNQRGYGYTF. The full variable domain, completed using reference TRBV7-9 and TRBJ1-2, is DTGVSQNPRHKITKRGQNVTFRCDPISEHNRLYWYRQTLGQGPEFLTYFQNEAQLEKSRLLSDRFSAERPKGSFSTLEIQRTEQGDSAMYLCASSPNQRGYGYTFGSGTRLTVV.

This clone was found once. This sequence joins TRBV30 and TRBJ1-6; weak D call: TRBD1 (6 bases). There are 15 residues in the CDR3. Between the trimmed V and J ends, which lost 0 bases and 6 bases, there was a span of 12 bases. Per the germline V gene, CDR1 is GTSNPN and CDR2 is SVGIG (reference sequence). The CDR3 nucleotides read TGTGCCTGGAGTGTGGGTCAGGGGTTTAATTCACCCCTCCACTTT. This encodes CAWSVGQGFNSPLHF.

The rearrangement uses TRBV6-5 and TRBJ1-6, with 10 bases that match TRBD1. Germline V gene sequence: CDR1 MNHEY, CDR2 SVGAGI. V was pared by 6 bases and J by 13 bases, with 9 bases of the junction left unmatched. The CDR3 has 14 amino acids. In DNA, the CDR3 is TGTGCCAGCAGGCATCGGGACAGGGGACCTCCCCTCCACTTT. Protein product: CASRHRDRGPPLHF.

The chain uses TRBV5-1 and TRBJ2-2, with no clear D. The CDR3 is 14 residues long. CDR1 SGHRS and CDR2 YFSETQ come from the germline V gene. Trimming took 3 bases from V and 0 from J, leaving 6 bases between them. This CDR3 is CASSSFTNTGELFF. Written as DNA, the CDR3 is TGCGCCAGCAGCTCATTCACGAACACCGGGGAGCTGTTTTTT. Full variable domain (outside the CDR3, taken from reference TRBV5-1 and TRBJ2-2): KAGVTQTPRYLIKTRGQQVTLSCSPISGHRSVSWYQQTPGQGLQFLFEYFSETQRNKGNFPGRFSGRQFSNSRSEMNVSTLELGDSALYLCASSSFTNTGELFFGEGSRLTVL.

This clone was observed once. The chain carries TRBV5-6 and TRBJ2-1; the match to TRBD1 covers 7 bases. Germline V CDR1 and CDR2: SGHDT, YYEEEE. The CDR3 consists of 15 residues. V was pared by 4 bases and J by 9 bases, with 13 bases of the junction left unmatched. In DNA form, the CDR3 reads TGTGCCAGCAGCCCCCCGGGGCAGGGGGAGTTTGAGCAGTTCTTC. Amino acid sequence: CASSPPGQGEFEQFF.

V gene TRBV5-1 combines with J gene TRBJ1-1; D ambiguous. The V gene lost 0 bases and the J gene lost 1 base, with 10 bases spanning the gap. The CDR3 runs to 15 residues. CDR1 SGHRS and CDR2 YFSETQ come from the germline V gene. In DNA, the CDR3 is TGCGCCAGCAGCTTGGGCCCTTCAGGGAACACTGAAGCTTTCTTT. It yields the protein CASSLGPSGNTEAFF.

The chain joins TRBV7-6 to TRBJ2-7; a weak D match, TRBD2 (5 bases). Germline CDR1 SGHVS, CDR2 FNYEAQ. CDR3 length: 15 residues. The germline V and J ends were trimmed by 5 bases and 4 bases, with 18 bases remaining between them. CDR3 bases: TGTGCCAGCAGCGACGTCGGCCAAGCGGCTTACGAGCAGTACTTC. Translating it yields CASSDVGQAAYEQYF.

The chain joins TRBV5-1 to TRBJ2-2; TRBD1 agrees at 12 bases. CDR3 length: 17 residues. CDR1 SGHRS and CDR2 YFSETQ come from the germline V gene. V lost 0 bases to trimming and J lost 5 bases; unmatched junction nucleotides: 5. For the CDR3, the DNA is TGCGCCAGCAGCTTGGCGGGACAGGGGGCTAGGACCGGGGAGCTGTTTTTT. Translation: CASSLAGQGARTGELFF. Full variable domain (remainder filled in from reference TRBV5-1 and TRBJ2-2): KAGVTQTPRYLIKTRGQQVTLSCSPISGHRSVSWYQQTPGQGLQFLFEYFSETQRNKGNFPGRFSGRQFSNSRSEMNVSTLELGDSALYLCASSLAGQGARTGELFFGEGSRLTVL.

The count of this clone is one. The CDR3 reads CASSQTGFGEKLFF. CDR3 nucleotides: TGTGCCAGCAGCCAGACGGGGTTTGGTGAAAAACTGTTTTTT. V usage is TRBV7-9 and J usage is TRBJ1-4, with D hard to call. With 5 bases removed from V and 7 bases from J, the gap between germline ends came to 14 bases. Germline values: CDR1 SEHNR, CDR2 FQNEAQ (reference sequence). The length of the CDR3 is 14 residues.